The text below deals with one T cell receptor (beta chain). CDR1 SGHDT and CDR2 YYEEEE come from the germline V gene. This CDR3 is 15 amino acids long. V was pared by 4 bases and J by 0 bases, with 2 bases of the junction left unmatched. The source of the sample is a study of T cell changes during pregnancy in multiple sclerosis. Using immunoSEQ multiplex PCR, the repertoire was profiled, and TCRdb retains in-frame clones only, with some absent. The top ten clones hold about 2% of a sample with around 100,000 clones, 92% of them seen once. This specimen consisted of peripheral blood, obtained after pregnancy. The chain couples TRBV5-6 to TRBJ2-1; 9 bases line up with TRBD2. The receptor was derived from a female donor with multiple sclerosis, enrolled in a pregnancy study. CDR3 nucleotides: TGTGCCAGCAGCCGCGGGGGGGACTCCTACAATGAGCAGTTCTTC. The encoded protein is CASSRGGDSYNEQFF.